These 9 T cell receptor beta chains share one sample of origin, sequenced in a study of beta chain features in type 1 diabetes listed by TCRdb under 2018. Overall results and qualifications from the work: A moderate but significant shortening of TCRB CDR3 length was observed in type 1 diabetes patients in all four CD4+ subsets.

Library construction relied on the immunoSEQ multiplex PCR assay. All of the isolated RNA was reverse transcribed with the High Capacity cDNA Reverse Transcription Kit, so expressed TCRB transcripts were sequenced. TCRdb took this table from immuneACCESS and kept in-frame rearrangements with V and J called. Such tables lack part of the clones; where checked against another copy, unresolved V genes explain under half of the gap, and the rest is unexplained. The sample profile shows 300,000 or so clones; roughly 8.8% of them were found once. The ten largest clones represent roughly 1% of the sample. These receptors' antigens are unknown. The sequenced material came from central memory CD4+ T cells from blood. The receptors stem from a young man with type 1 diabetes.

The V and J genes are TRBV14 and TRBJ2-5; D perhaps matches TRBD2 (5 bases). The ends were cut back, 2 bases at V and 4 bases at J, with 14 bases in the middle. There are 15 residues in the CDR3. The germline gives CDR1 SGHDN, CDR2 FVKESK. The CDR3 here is CASSQPGKRGETQYF. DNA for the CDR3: TGTGCCAGCAGCCAACCCGGGAAGCGAGGAGAGACCCAGTACTTC.

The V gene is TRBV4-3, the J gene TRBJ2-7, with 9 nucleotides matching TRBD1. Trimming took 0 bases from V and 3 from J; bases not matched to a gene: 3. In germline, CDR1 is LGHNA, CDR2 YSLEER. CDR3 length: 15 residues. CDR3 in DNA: TGCGCCAGCAGCCAAGAATCGGACAGGGGCTACGAGCAGTACTTC. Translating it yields CASSQESDRGYEQYF.

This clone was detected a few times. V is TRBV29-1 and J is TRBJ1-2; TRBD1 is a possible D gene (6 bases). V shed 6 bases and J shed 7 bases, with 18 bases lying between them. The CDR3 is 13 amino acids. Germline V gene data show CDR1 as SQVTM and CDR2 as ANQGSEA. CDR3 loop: CSVETGSASGYTF. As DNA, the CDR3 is TGCAGCGTGGAAACAGGGTCGGCGTCTGGCTACACCTTC. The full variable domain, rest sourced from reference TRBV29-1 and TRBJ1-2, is SAVISQKPSRDICQRGTSLTIQCQVDSQVTMMFWYRQQPGQSLTLIATANQGSEATYESGFVIDKFPISRPNLTFSTLTVSNMSPEDSSIYLCSVETGSASGYTFGSGTRLTVV.

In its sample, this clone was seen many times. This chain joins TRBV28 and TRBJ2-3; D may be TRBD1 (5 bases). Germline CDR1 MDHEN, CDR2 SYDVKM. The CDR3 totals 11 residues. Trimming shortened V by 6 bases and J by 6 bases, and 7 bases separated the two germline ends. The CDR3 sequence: CASRQEDTQYF. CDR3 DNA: TGTGCCAGCAGACAGGAGGATACGCAGTATTTT.

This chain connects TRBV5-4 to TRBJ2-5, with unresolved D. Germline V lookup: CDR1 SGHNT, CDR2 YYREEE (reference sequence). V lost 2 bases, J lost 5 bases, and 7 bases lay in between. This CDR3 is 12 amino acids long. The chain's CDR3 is CASSFFMETQYF. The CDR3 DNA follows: TGTGCCAGCAGCTTCTTTATGGAGACCCAGTACTTC.

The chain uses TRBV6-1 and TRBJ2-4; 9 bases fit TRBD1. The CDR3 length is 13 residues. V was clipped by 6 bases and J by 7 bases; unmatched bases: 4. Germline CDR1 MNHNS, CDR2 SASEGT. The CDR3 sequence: CASRPGQGNIQYF. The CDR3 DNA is TGTGCCAGCAGGCCGGGACAGGGCAACATTCAGTACTTC.

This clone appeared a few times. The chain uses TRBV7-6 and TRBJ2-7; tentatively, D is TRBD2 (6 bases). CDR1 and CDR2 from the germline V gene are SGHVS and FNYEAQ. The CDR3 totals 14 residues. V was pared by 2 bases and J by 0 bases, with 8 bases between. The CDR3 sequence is CASSLKGGSYEQYF. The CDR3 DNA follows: TGTGCCAGCAGCTTAAAGGGAGGCTCCTACGAGCAGTACTTC.

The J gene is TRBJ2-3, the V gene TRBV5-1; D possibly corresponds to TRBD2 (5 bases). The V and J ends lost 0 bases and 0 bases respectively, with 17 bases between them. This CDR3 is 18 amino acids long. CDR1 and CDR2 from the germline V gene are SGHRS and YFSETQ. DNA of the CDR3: TGCGCCAGCAGCTTGGCCGGACTGGTTACCGTTAGCACAGATACGCAGTATTTT. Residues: CASSLAGLVTVSTDTQYF. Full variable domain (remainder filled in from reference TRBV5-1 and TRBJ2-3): KAGVTQTPRYLIKTRGQQVTLSCSPISGHRSVSWYQQTPGQGLQFLFEYFSETQRNKGNFPGRFSGRQFSNSRSEMNVSTLELGDSALYLCASSLAGLVTVSTDTQYFGPGTRLTVL.

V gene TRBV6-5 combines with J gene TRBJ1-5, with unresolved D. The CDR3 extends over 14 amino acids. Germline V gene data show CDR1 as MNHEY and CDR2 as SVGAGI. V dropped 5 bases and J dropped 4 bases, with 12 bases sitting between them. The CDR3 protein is CASSGTELNQPQHF. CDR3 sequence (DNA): TGTGCCAGCAGTGGAACAGAATTAAATCAGCCCCAGCATTTT.